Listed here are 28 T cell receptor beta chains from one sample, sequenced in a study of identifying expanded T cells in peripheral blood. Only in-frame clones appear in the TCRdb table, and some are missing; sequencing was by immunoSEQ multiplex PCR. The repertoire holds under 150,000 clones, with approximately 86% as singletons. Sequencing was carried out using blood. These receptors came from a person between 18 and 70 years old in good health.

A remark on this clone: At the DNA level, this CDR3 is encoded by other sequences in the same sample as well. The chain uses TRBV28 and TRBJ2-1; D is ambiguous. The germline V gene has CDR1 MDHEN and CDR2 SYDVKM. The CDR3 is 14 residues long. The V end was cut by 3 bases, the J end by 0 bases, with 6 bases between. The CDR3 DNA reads TGTGCCAGCAGTTTCCGAAACTCCTACAATGAGCAGTTCTTC. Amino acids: CASSFRNSYNEQFF.

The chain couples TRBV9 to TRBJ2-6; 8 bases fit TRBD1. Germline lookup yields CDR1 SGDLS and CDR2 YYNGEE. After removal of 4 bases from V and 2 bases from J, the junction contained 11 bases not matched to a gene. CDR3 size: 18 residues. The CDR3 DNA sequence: TGTGCCAGCAGCCCCCTTGTGCAGGGGGCGACTGGGGCCAACGTCCTGACTTTC. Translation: CASSPLVQGATGANVLTF.

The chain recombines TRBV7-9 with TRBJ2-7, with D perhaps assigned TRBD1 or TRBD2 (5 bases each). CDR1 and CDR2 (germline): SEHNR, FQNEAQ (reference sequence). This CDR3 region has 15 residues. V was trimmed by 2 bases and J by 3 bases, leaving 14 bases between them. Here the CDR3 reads CASSLSGGGVYEQYF. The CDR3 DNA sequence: TGTGCCAGCAGCTTATCGGGTGGGGGTGTCTACGAGCAGTACTTC.

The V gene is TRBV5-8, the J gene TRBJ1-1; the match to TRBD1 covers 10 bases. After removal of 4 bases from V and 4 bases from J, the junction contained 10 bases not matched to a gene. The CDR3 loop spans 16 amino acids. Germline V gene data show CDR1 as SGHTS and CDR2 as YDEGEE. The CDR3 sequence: CASSNRDRGHFTEAFF. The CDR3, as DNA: TGTGCCAGCAGCAACCGGGACAGGGGCCATTTCACTGAAGCTTTCTTT.

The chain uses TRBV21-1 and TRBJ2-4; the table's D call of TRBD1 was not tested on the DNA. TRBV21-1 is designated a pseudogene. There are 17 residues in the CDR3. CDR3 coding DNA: TGTGCCAGCAACTCCGATTTGGGGCACCCCAAAAGGGACATTCAGTACTTC. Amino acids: CASNSDLGHPKRDIQYF.

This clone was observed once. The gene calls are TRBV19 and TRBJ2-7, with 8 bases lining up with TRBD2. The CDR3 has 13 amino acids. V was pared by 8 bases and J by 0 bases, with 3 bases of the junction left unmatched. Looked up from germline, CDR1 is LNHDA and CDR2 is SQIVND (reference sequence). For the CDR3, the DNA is TGTGCCAGTCCGGGGGGGGCCTCCTACGAGCAGTACTTC. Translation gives CASPGGASYEQYF.

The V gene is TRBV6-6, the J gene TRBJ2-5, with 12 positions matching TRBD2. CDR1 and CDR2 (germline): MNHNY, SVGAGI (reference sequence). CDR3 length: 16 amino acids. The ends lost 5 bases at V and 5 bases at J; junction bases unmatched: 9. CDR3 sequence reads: CASSTSGGSNPETQYF. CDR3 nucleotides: TGTGCCAGCAGTACTAGCGGGGGGTCGAATCCGGAGACCCAGTACTTC.

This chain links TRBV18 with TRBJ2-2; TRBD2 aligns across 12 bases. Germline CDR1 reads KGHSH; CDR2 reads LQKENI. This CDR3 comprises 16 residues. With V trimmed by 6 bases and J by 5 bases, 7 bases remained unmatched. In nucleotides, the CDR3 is TGTGCCAGCTCCCACTGGACTAGCGGGAAGACCGGGGAGCTGTTTTTT. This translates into CASSHWTSGKTGELFF.

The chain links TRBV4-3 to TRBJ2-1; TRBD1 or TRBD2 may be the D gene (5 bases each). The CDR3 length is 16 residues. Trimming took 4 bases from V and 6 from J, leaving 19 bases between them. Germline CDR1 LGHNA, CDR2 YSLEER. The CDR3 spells CASSPGRTLTRNEQFF. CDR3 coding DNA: TGCGCCAGCAGCCCGGGACGCACCCTCACGCGCAATGAGCAGTTCTTC.

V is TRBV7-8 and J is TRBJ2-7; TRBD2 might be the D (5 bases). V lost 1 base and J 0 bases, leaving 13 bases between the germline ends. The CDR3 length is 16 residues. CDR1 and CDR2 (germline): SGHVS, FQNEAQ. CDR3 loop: CASSLGRTLSSYEQYF. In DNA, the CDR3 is TGTGCCAGCAGCTTAGGGCGGACTCTCAGCTCCTACGAGCAGTACTTC.

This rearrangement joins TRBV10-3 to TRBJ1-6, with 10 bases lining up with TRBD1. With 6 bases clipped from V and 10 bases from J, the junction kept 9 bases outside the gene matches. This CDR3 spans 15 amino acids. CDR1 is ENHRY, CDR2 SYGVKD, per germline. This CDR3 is CAIRNTGTGDSPLHF. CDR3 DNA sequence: TGTGCCATCAGAAATACCGGGACAGGGGACTCACCCCTCCACTTT.

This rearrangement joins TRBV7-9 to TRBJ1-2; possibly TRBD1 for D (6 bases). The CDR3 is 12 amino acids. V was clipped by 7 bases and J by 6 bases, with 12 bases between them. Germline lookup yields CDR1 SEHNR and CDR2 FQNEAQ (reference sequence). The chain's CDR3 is CASTEQGHGYTF. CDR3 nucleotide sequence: TGTGCCAGCACCGAACAGGGACATGGCTACACCTTC.

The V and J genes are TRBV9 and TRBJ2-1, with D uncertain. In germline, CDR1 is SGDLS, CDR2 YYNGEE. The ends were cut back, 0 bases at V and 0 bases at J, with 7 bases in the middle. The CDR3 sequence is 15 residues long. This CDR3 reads CASSVVGNSYNEQFF. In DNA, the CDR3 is TGTGCCAGCAGCGTAGTGGGGAACTCCTACAATGAGCAGTTCTTC.

CDR3 coding DNA: TGTGCCAGCAGTCGACGGACAGGGAACACTGAAGCTTTCTTT. This sequence encodes CASSRRTGNTEAFF. V is TRBV27 and J is TRBJ1-1; 7 bases fit TRBD1. V dropped 5 bases and J dropped 1; count of bases not matched to a gene: 4. The CDR3 runs 14 residues. CDR1 and CDR2 (germline): MNHEY, SMNVEV (reference sequence).

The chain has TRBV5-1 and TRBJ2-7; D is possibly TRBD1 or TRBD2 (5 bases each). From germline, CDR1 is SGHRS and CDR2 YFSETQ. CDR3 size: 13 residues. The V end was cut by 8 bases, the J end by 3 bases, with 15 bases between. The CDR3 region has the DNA TGCGCCAGTGCTCGGGACGGCTTCTACGAGCAGTACTTC. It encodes CASARDGFYEQYF.

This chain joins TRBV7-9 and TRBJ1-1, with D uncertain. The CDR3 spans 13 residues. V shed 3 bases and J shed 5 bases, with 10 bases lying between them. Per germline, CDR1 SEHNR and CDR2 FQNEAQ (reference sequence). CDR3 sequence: CASSFDVLTEAFF. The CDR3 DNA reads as TGTGCCAGCAGCTTTGACGTTCTTACTGAAGCTTTCTTT.

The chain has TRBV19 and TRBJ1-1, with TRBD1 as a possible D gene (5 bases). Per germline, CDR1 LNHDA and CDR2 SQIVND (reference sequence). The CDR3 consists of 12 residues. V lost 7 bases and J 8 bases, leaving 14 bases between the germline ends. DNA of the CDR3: TGTGCCAGTAAGGGGACGGGTTTCGAAGCTTTCTTT. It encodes CASKGTGFEAFF.

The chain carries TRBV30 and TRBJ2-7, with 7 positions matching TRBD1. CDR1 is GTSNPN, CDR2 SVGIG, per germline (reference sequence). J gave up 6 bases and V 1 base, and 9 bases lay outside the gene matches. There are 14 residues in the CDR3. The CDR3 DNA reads TGTGCCTGGAGTGGCTTCACAGGGGATCTCGAGCAGTACTTC. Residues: CAWSGFTGDLEQYF.

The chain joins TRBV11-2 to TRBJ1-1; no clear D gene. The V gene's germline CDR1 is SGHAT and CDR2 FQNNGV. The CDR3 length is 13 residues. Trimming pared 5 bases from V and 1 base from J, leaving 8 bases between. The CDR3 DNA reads TGTGCCAGCAGCCTAGGGTCGAACACTGAAGCTTTCTTT. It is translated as CASSLGSNTEAFF.

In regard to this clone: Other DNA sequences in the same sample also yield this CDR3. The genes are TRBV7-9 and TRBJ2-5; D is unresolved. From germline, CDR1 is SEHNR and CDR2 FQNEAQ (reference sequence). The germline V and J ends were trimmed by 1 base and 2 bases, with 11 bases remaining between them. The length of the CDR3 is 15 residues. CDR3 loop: CASSLVQAGQETQYF. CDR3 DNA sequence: TGTGCCAGCAGCTTAGTTCAGGCCGGTCAAGAGACCCAGTACTTC. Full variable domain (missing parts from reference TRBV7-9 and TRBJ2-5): DTGVSQNPRHKITKRGQNVTFRCDPISEHNRLYWYRQTLGQGPEFLTYFQNEAQLEKSRLLSDRFSAERPKGSFSTLEIQRTEQGDSAMYLCASSLVQAGQETQYFGPGTRLLVL.

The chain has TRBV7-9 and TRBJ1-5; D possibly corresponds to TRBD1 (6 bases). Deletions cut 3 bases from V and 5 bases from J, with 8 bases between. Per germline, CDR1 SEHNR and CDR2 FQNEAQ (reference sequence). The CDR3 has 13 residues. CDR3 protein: CASSFEGDQPQHF. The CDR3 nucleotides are TGTGCCAGCAGCTTTGAGGGGGATCAGCCCCAGCATTTT.

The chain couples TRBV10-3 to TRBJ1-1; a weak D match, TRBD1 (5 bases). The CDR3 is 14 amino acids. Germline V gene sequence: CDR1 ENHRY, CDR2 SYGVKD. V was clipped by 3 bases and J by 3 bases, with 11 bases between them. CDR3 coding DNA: TGTGCCATCAGTGATGCTGGAGGGGACACTGAAGCTTTCTTT. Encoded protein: CAISDAGGDTEAFF.

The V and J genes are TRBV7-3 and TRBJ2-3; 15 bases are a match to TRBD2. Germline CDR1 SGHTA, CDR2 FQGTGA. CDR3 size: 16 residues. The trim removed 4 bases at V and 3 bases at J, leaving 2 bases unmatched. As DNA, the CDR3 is TGTGCCAGCAGCTACGGACTAGCGGGAGGGACAGATACGCAGTATTTT. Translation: CASSYGLAGGTDTQYF.

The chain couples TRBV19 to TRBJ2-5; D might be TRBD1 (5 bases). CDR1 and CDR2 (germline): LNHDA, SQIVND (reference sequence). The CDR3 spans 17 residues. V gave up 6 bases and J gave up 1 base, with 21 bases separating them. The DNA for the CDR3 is TGTGCCAGTAGCCCCTTAGGGGTCACCAAGGGCCAAGAGACCCAGTACTTC. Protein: CASSPLGVTKGQETQYF.

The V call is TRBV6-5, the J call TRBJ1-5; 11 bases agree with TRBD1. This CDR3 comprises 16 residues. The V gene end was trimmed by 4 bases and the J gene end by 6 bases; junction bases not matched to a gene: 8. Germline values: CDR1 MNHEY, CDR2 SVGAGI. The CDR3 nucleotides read TGTGCCAGCAGTTCCGCCGGGACAGGGGGGAGTCAGCCCCAGCATTTT. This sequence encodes CASSSAGTGGSQPQHF.

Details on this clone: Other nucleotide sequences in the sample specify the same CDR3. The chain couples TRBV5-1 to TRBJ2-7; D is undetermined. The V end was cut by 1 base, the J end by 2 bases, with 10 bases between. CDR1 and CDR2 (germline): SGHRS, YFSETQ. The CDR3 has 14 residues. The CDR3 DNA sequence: TGCGCCAGCAGCTTGTCTCCAGGACCCTACGAGCAGTACTTC. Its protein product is CASSLSPGPYEQYF.

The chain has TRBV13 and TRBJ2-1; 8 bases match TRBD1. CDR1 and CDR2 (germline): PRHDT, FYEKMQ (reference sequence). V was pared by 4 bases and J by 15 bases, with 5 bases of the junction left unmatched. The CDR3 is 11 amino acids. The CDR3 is CASSSGQGPFF. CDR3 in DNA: TGTGCCAGCAGCTCTGGACAGGGCCCGTTCTTC.

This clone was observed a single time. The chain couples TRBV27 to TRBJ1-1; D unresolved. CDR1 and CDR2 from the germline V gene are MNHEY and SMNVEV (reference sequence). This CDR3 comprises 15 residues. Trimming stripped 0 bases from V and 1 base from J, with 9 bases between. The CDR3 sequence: CASSLSASQNTEAFF. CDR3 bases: TGTGCCAGCAGTTTATCGGCCAGCCAGAACACTGAAGCTTTCTTT.